A single sample is the source of the 29 T cell receptor beta chains below, sequenced in a study of blood T cell repertoires in COVID-19. Only in-frame clones appear in the TCRdb table, and some are missing; sequencing was by immunoSEQ multiplex PCR. Here the sample spans under 130,000 clones, approximately 80% being singletons. Specimen: peripheral blood. Source of these receptors: a human donor in a cohort sampled during active COVID-19.

V is TRBV6-6 and J is TRBJ1-2; D not certain. CDR1 MNHNY and CDR2 SVGAGI come from the germline V gene (reference sequence). The CDR3 has 14 residues. Trimming took off 4 bases at V and 7 bases at J, with 16 bases between the two ends. CDR3 in DNA: TGTGCCAGCAGTTCCGGCGGCACGGTAGTTGGCTACACCTTC. This sequence encodes CASSSGGTVVGYTF.

The V call is TRBV2, the J call TRBJ1-1; no firm D call. Germline V lookup: CDR1 SNHLY, CDR2 FYNNEI. Trimming pared 8 bases from V and 1 base from J, leaving 5 bases between. This CDR3 is built from 11 residues. The CDR3 nucleotides are TGTGCCAGCTTGCGGAACACTGAAGCTTTCTTT. The encoded protein is CASLRNTEAFF.

The chain uses TRBV5-1 and TRBJ2-3; 9 bases are shared with TRBD2. This CDR3 spans 15 amino acids. Trimming at V came to 3 bases and at J to 1 base, leaving 3 bases not matched to a gene. Germline CDR1 reads SGHRS; CDR2 reads YFSETQ. CDR3 in DNA: TGCGCCAGCAGCTCCGCTAGCGGGGGCACAGATACGCAGTATTTT. This gives the protein CASSSASGGTDTQYF.

The chain recombines TRBV9 with TRBJ2-5; 9 bases are a match to TRBD2. V lost 10 bases and J lost 1; bases outside the gene matches: 17. The germline CDR1 and CDR2 sequences are SGDLS and YYNGEE. CDR3 size: 17 residues. The CDR3 sequence is CAVPFAGGLCTQETQYF. The CDR3 DNA reads as TGTGCCGTCCCATTTGCGGGGGGGCTGTGTACCCAAGAGACCCAGTACTTC.

The chain links TRBV5-1 to TRBJ1-4; 9 bases fit TRBD1. The CDR3 has 14 amino acids. Germline values: CDR1 SGHRS, CDR2 YFSETQ. The J segment lost 7 bases and the V segment lost 4 bases, leaving 5 bases of the junction unmatched. This CDR3 reads CASSPGQGREKLFF. The DNA of the CDR3 is TGCGCCAGCAGCCCGGGACAGGGTCGTGAAAAACTGTTTTTT.

The chain recombines TRBV27 with TRBJ1-3, with TRBD1 matching over 9 bases. The V and J ends lost 6 bases and 8 bases, in that order; junction bases with no gene match: 5. The CDR3 loop spans 13 amino acids. Germline V gene data show CDR1 as MNHEY and CDR2 as SMNVEV (reference sequence). This CDR3 is CASRQGAGDTIYF. The CDR3 DNA follows: TGTGCCAGCAGACAGGGGGCTGGGGACACCATATATTTT.

This clone occurred once. DNA for the CDR3: TGTGCCAGCTCACTAGAGAGTGAGCAGTTCTTC. It specifies CASSLESEQFF. This chain uses TRBV18 with TRBJ2-1; D call uncertain. The CDR3 contains 11 residues. The germline V gene has CDR1 KGHSH and CDR2 LQKENI. Trimming pared 4 bases from V and 9 bases from J, leaving 7 bases between.

This clone was found a few times. V gene TRBV3-1 (or the pseudogene TRBV3-2) combines with J gene TRBJ2-1; 7 bases are a match to TRBD2. Germline CDR1 and CDR2: LGHDT and YNNKEL (reference sequence). The CDR3 runs to 15 residues. With V trimmed by 3 bases and J by 4 bases, 6 bases remained unmatched. CDR3 sequence: CASSHFAGGYNEQFF. CDR3 DNA sequence: TGTGCCAGCAGCCACTTCGCCGGGGGGTACAATGAGCAGTTCTTC.

On this clone: The germline gene is not matched at one end of the junction; a read error may be the cause. The chain has TRBV19 and TRBJ1-1; D unclear. Germline values: CDR1 LNHDA, CDR2 SQIVND (reference sequence). This CDR3 is built from 14 residues. CDR3 protein: CASSPPGPPGPGSF. CDR3 DNA sequence: TGTGCCAGTAGTCCCCCCGGACCGCCGGGCCCCGGGAGCTTT.

The chain joins TRBV11-2 to TRBJ1-2; tentative D call: TRBD1 (5 bases). The CDR3 length is 13 residues. Germline V gene data show CDR1 as SGHAT and CDR2 as FQNNGV. Trimming took 3 bases from V and 4 from J, leaving 9 bases between them. The CDR3 nucleotides read TGTGCCAGCAGCTTGACAGCTCTCTATGGCTACACCTTC. Amino acid sequence: CASSLTALYGYTF. The variable domain in full, completed from reference TRBV11-2 and TRBJ1-2, reads EAGVAQSPRYKIIEKRQSVAFWCNPISGHATLYWYQQILGQGPKLLIQFQNNGVVDDSQLPKDRFSAERLKGVDSTLKIQPAKLEDSAVYLCASSLTALYGYTFGSGTRLTVV.

The chain joins TRBV7-2 to TRBJ1-2, with D uncertain. Germline CDR1 SGHTA, CDR2 FQGNSA. The CDR3 contains 14 residues. V lost 5 bases, J lost 1 base, and 11 bases lay in between. Here the CDR3 DNA reads TGTGCCAGCAGCCCCGCATCCAGTAACTATGGCTACACCTTC. It encodes CASSPASSNYGYTF.

The chain employs TRBV15 and TRBJ1-1; D perhaps matches TRBD1 (6 bases). The CDR3 spans 15 residues. CDR1 is LNHNV and CDR2 is YYDKDF in the germline V gene (reference sequence). Trimming took 5 bases from V and 5 from J, leaving 18 bases between them. In DNA, the CDR3 is TGTGCCACCAGCCTTAGCCCGACAGGTGGGACTGAAGCTTTCTTT. It yields the protein CATSLSPTGGTEAFF.

The chain combines TRBV28 with TRBJ1-5; D might be TRBD1 (5 bases). Germline V CDR1 and CDR2: MDHEN, SYDVKM. There are 15 residues in the CDR3. V shed 5 bases and J shed 1 base, with 12 bases lying between them. The chain's CDR3 is CASSPLGESNQPQHF. The CDR3 DNA follows: TGTGCCAGCAGTCCCCTAGGGGAAAGCAATCAGCCCCAGCATTTT.

The J gene is TRBJ2-3, the V gene TRBV19, with D possibly matching TRBD2 (6 bases). V was shortened by 4 bases and J by 3 bases, with 11 bases between the two germline ends. CDR1 and CDR2 from the germline V gene are LNHDA and SQIVND (reference sequence). The CDR3 contains 14 residues. The CDR3: CASSKLAGTDTQYF. The CDR3 DNA is TGTGCCAGTAGTAAACTAGCTGGGACAGATACGCAGTATTTT.

V usage is TRBV5-1 and J usage is TRBJ2-1; D gene ambiguous. V gave up 0 bases and J gave up 7 bases, with 14 bases separating them. Germline V gene lookup returns CDR1 SGHRS and CDR2 YFSETQ. This CDR3 has 15 amino acids. DNA of the CDR3: TGCGCCAGCAGCTTGGGGGCCAGGTCGGAAAATGAGCAGTTCTTC. Translation: CASSLGARSENEQFF.

J is TRBJ1-5 and V is TRBV30; 8 bases match TRBD1. CDR1 is GTSNPN and CDR2 is SVGIG in the germline V gene (reference sequence). The CDR3 contains 17 residues. The ends lost 2 bases at V and 0 bases at J; junction bases unmatched: 9. This CDR3 reads CAWSIETGVLSNQPQHF. The CDR3 region has the DNA TGTGCCTGGAGTATCGAGACAGGGGTTCTTAGCAATCAGCCCCAGCATTTT.

The V call is TRBV4-2, the J call TRBJ1-1; D not certain. The ends were cut back, 3 bases at V and 5 bases at J, with 16 bases in the middle. This CDR3 comprises 15 residues. The germline V gene encodes CDR1 LGHNA and CDR2 YNFKEQ. This CDR3 reads CASSQERGGNTEAFF. CDR3 bases: TGTGCCAGCAGCCAGGAACGAGGAGGGAATACTGAAGCTTTCTTT.

The rearrangement links TRBV19 to TRBJ1-1, with 7 bases that match TRBD1. Per the germline V gene, CDR1 is LNHDA and CDR2 is SQIVND (reference sequence). The V and J ends lost 2 bases and 0 bases, in that order; junction bases with no gene match: 9. CDR3 size: 17 residues. The CDR3 spells CASSILSHRGLNTEAFF. The DNA of the CDR3 is TGTGCCAGTAGTATACTTTCACACAGGGGACTGAACACTGAAGCTTTCTTT. The variable domain in full, with the rest retrieved from reference TRBV19 and TRBJ1-1, is DGGITQSPKYLFRKEGQNVTLSCEQNLNHDAMYWYRQDPGQGLRLIYYSQIVNDFQKGDIAEGYSVSREKKESFPLTVTSAQKNPTAFYLCASSILSHRGLNTEAFFGQGTRLTVV.

This chain links TRBV19 with TRBJ1-6; D possibly corresponds to TRBD1 (6 bases). The CDR3 loop spans 15 amino acids. Germline V CDR1 and CDR2: LNHDA, SQIVND (reference sequence). Deletions cut 6 bases from V and 7 bases from J, with 16 bases between. CDR3 coding DNA: TGTGCCAGTAGAAGCCGTGGGGGGGGCAATTCACCCCTCCACTTT. It specifies CASRSRGGGNSPLHF.

The chain uses TRBV10-3 and TRBJ1-6, with 7 bases identical to TRBD1. CDR3 length: 15 residues. Per germline, CDR1 ENHRY and CDR2 SYGVKD. With V trimmed by 2 bases and J by 7 bases, 5 bases remained unmatched. The CDR3 DNA is TGTGCCATCAGTGAGACTCCGGGACAGAATTCACCCCTCCACTTT. Translating gives CAISETPGQNSPLHF.

In DNA, the CDR3 is TGTGCCAGCTCACCACCTCTACAGTCGAACACTGAAGCTTTCTTT. Amino acids: CASSPPLQSNTEAFF. The V gene is TRBV18, the J gene TRBJ1-1; D gene ambiguous. Germline V lookup: CDR1 KGHSH, CDR2 LQKENI. The CDR3 runs to 15 residues. The germline V and J ends were trimmed by 0 bases and 1 base, with 9 bases remaining between them.

A remark on this clone: A junction boundary mismatches the germline segment, possibly from a read error. The V gene is TRBV7-9, the J gene TRBJ2-7, with 7 bases matching TRBD1. This CDR3 region has 13 residues. CDR1 is SEHNR and CDR2 is FQNEAQ in the germline V gene (reference sequence). The CDR3 loop reads CSIRDSNSYEQYF. The DNA of the CDR3 is TGCTCGATACGGGACAGTAACTCCTACGAGCAGTACTTC.

This clone was seen many times. Additional DNA sequences in this sample encode the identical CDR3. The rearrangement links TRBV20-1 to TRBJ1-2; TRBD1 is a possible D gene (5 bases). CDR1 DFQATT and CDR2 SNEGSKA come from the germline V gene (reference sequence). The CDR3 sequence is 9 residues long. V gave up 5 bases and J gave up 11 bases, with 9 bases separating them. CDR3 protein: CSAGGGYTF. Written as DNA, the CDR3 is TGCAGTGCTGGCGGGGGGTACACCTTC.

The CDR3, as DNA: TGTGCCAGCAGCTTCGGTATTACTCAGGACTATGGCTACACCTTC. This codes for CASSFGITQDYGYTF. V is TRBV5-4 and J is TRBJ1-2, with D uncertain. V was trimmed by 2 bases and J by 3 bases, leaving 14 bases between them. This CDR3 is 15 amino acids long. In germline, CDR1 is SGHNT, CDR2 YYREEE (reference sequence). The variable domain in full, completed from reference TRBV5-4 and TRBJ1-2, reads ETGVTQSPTHLIKTRGQQVTLRCSSQSGHNTVSWYQQALGQGPQFIFQYYREEENGRGNFPPRFSGLQFPNYSSELNVNALELDDSALYLCASSFGITQDYGYTFGSGTRLTVV.

This clone was recorded only once. The CDR3 DNA reads as TGTGCCAGCAGCCCGAGACAGGGCTCTAACTATGGCTACACCTTC. This codes for CASSPRQGSNYGYTF. V and J are TRBV3-1 (or the pseudogene TRBV3-2) and TRBJ1-2; 7 bases are a match to TRBD1. This CDR3 is built from 15 residues. Per the germline V gene, CDR1 is LGHDT and CDR2 is YNNKEL (reference sequence). V trimming: 4 bases; J trimming: 0 bases; junction bases outside the gene matches: 5.

This chain joins TRBV7-9 and TRBJ2-1; TRBD2 might be the D (5 bases). The CDR3 has 11 amino acids. V lost 6 bases and J lost 6, with 6 bases in between. The germline V gene encodes CDR1 SEHNR and CDR2 FQNEAQ (reference sequence). The CDR3 DNA sequence: TGTGCCAGCAGACGGGGCAATGAGCAGTTCTTC. This codes for CASRRGNEQFF.

This rearrangement joins TRBV5-1 to TRBJ2-2, with 9 bases lining up with TRBD2. With 4 bases clipped from V and 7 bases from J, the junction kept 8 bases outside the gene matches. This CDR3 region has 15 residues. Germline assignment: CDR1 SGHRS and CDR2 YFSETQ. The CDR3 sequence: CASSTRTSAGGELFF. The CDR3 nucleotides are TGCGCCAGCAGCACCCGGACTAGCGCGGGCGGGGAGCTGTTTTTT.

V and J are TRBV7-3 and TRBJ2-1; 8 bases map to TRBD1. This CDR3 spans 18 amino acids. Per germline, CDR1 SGHTA and CDR2 FQGTGA. Trimming took 5 bases from V and 6 from J; bases not matched to a gene: 18. CDR3 residues: CASSRAPNRLGQGNEQFF. CDR3 in DNA: TGTGCCAGCAGCCGGGCTCCCAACCGTCTAGGACAGGGCAATGAGCAGTTCTTC.

V is TRBV24-1 and J is TRBJ1-6; TRBD1 agrees at 7 bases. After removal of 2 bases from V and 5 bases from J, the junction contained 8 bases not matched to a gene. Looked up from germline, CDR1 is KGHDR and CDR2 is SFDVKD. This CDR3 has 17 amino acids. The CDR3 is CATSDSPGQWDNSPLHF. DNA for the CDR3: TGTGCCACCAGTGATTCGCCGGGACAGTGGGATAATTCACCCCTCCACTTT.